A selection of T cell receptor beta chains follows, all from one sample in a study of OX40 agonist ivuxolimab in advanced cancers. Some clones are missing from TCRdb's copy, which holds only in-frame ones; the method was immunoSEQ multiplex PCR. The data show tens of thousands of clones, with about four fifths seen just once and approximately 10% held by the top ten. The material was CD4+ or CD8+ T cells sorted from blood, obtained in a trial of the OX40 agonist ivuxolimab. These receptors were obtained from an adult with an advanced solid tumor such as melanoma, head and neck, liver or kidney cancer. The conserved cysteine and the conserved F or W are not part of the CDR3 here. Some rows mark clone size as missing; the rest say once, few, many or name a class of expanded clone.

CDR3aa: AISGGTKLF
abundance: .
len: 9
v_gene: TRBV10-3
j_gene: TRBJ1-4

CDR3aa: ALRGTSSYEQY
abundance: .
len: 11
v_gene: TRBV6-1
j_gene: TRBJ2-7

CDR3aa: ASRTQGGSYEQY
abundance: .
len: 12
v_gene: TRBV16
j_gene: TRBJ2-7

CDR3aa: ASSQISDKGGYT
abundance: .
len: 12
v_gene: TRBV7-9
j_gene: TRBJ1-2

CDR3aa: ASSSRLAGDIGEQF
abundance: .
len: 14
v_gene: TRBV11-3
j_gene: TRBJ2-1

CDR3aa: ASSLNTDTQY
abundance: .
len: 10
v_gene: TRBV11-3
j_gene: TRBJ2-3

CDR3aa: ASSLTSSDQPQH
abundance: .
len: 12
v_gene: TRBV7-9
j_gene: TRBJ1-5

CDR3aa: ASSTGFEAF
abundance: .
len: 9
v_gene: TRBV6-5
j_gene: TRBJ1-1

CDR3aa: ASSEGLENTEAF
abundance: many
len: 12
v_gene: TRBV18
j_gene: TRBJ1-1

CDR3aa: ASGLVGETQY
abundance: .
len: 10
v_gene: TRBV12-5
j_gene: TRBJ2-5

CDR3aa: ASSLNVASDTQY
abundance: .
len: 12
v_gene: TRBV7-2
j_gene: TRBJ2-3

CDR3aa: SVLAARENTGELF
abundance: .
len: 13
v_gene: TRBV29-1
j_gene: TRBJ2-2

CDR3aa: ASSPNVGASTEAF
abundance: .
len: 13
v_gene: TRBV4-2
j_gene: TRBJ1-1

CDR3aa: ASSYSGTGGRGTEAF
abundance: few
len: 15
v_gene: TRBV5-1
j_gene: TRBJ1-1

CDR3aa: ASSIKPGQGYNNEQF
abundance: .
len: 15
v_gene: TRBV27
j_gene: TRBJ2-1

CDR3aa: ASTTDISYEQY
abundance: .
len: 11
v_gene: TRBV2
j_gene: TRBJ2-7

CDR3aa: ASSLRAAATGSNQPQH
abundance: .
len: 16
v_gene: TRBV7-2
j_gene: TRBJ1-5

CDR3aa: ASSLSGQLNQPQH
abundance: .
len: 13
v_gene: TRBV27
j_gene: TRBJ1-5

CDR3aa: ASGSGESLAKNIQY
abundance: few
len: 14
v_gene: TRBV12-5
j_gene: TRBJ2-4

CDR3aa: AWSDIQGQPQH
abundance: .
len: 11
v_gene: TRBV30
j_gene: TRBJ1-5

CDR3aa: ASSLVPPPNTEAF
abundance: once
len: 13
v_gene: TRBV7-8
j_gene: TRBJ1-1

CDR3aa: ATASPGRNTGELF
abundance: .
len: 13
v_gene: TRBV7-9
j_gene: TRBJ2-2

CDR3aa: ASSLGGQGPYEQY
abundance: .
len: 13
v_gene: TRBV4-2
j_gene: TRBJ2-7

CDR3aa: ASSLVQGPYGYT
abundance: .
len: 12
v_gene: TRBV11-2
j_gene: TRBJ1-2

CDR3aa: ASSPAGAAYNEQF
abundance: few
len: 13
v_gene: TRBV7-9
j_gene: TRBJ2-1

CDR3aa: ASTPARLKTSGRAQY
abundance: .
len: 15
v_gene: TRBV28
j_gene: TRBJ2-5